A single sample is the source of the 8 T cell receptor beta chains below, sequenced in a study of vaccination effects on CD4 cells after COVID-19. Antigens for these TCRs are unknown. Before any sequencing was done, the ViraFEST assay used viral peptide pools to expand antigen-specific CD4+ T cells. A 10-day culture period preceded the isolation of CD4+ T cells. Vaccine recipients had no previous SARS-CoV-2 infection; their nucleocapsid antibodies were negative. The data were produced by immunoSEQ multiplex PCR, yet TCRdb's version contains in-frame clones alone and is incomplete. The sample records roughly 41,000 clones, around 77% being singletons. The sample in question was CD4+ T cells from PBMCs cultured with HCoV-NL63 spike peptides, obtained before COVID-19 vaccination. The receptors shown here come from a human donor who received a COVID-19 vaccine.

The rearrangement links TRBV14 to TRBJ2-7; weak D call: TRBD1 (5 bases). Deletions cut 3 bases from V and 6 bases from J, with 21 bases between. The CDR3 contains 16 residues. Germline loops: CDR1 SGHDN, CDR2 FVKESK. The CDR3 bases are TGTGCCAGCAGCCAGCTAGGGGTGACCCCGAAGGTCGAGCAGTACGTC. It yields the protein CASSQLGVTPKVEQYV.

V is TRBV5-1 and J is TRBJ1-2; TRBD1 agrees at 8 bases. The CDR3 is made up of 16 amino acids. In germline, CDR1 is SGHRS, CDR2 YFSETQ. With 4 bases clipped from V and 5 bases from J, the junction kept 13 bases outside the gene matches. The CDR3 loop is CASSLSGTGGNYGYTF. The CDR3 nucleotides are TGCGCCAGCAGCCTATCCGGGACAGGTGGAAATTATGGCTACACCTTC.

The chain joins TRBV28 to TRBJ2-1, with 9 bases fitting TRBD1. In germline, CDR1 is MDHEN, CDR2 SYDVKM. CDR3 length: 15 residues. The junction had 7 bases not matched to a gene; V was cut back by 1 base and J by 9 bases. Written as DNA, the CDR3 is TGTGCCAGCAGTTTATACGGGACAGGGCTGGGTGAGCAGTTCTTC. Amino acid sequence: CASSLYGTGLGEQFF.

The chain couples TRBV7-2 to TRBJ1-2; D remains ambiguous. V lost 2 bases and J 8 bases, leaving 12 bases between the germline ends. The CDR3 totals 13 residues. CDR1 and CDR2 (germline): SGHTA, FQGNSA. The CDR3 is CASSLQVLGGYTF. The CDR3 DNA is TGTGCCAGCAGCTTACAGGTGCTGGGGGGCTACACCTTC.

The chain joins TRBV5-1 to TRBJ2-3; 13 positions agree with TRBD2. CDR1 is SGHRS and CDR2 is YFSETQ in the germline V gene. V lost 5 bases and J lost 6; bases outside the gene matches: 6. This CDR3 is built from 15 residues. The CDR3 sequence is CASSPGLAGADTQYF. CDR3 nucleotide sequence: TGCGCCAGCAGTCCCGGACTAGCGGGGGCGGATACGCAGTATTTT.

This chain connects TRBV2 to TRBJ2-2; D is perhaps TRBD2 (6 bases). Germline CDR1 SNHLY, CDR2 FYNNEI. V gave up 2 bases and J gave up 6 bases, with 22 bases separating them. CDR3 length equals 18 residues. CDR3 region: CASSERWGTRGTAGELFF. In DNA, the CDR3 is TGTGCCAGCAGTGAAAGGTGGGGGACCCGAGGGACTGCCGGGGAGCTGTTTTTT. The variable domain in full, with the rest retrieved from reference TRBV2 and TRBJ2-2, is EPEVTQTPSHQVTQMGQEVILRCVPISNHLYFYWYRQILGQKVEFLVSFYNNEISEKSEIFDDQFSVERPDGSNFTLKIRSTKLEDSAMYFCASSERWGTRGTAGELFFGEGSRLTVL.

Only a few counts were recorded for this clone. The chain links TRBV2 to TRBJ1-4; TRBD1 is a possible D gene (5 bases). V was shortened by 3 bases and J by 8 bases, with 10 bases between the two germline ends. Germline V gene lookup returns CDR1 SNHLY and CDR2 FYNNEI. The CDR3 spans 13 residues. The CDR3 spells CASSDRDREKLFF. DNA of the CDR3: TGTGCCAGCAGTGACAGGGACCGGGAAAAACTGTTTTTT.

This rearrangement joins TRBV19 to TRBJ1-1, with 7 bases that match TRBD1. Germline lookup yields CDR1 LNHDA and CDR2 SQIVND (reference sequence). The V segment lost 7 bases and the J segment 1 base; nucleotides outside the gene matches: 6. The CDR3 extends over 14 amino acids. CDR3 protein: CASTQGVRNTEAFF. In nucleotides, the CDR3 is TGTGCCAGTACGCAGGGGGTGAGGAACACTGAAGCTTTCTTT. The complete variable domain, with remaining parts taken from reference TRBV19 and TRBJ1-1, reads DGGITQSPKYLFRKEGQNVTLSCEQNLNHDAMYWYRQDPGQGLRLIYYSQIVNDFQKGDIAEGYSVSREKKESFPLTVTSAQKNPTAFYLCASTQGVRNTEAFFGQGTRLTVV.